The 10 T cell receptor beta chains below come from one sample, sequenced in a study of blood T cells in healthy people across ages. Next came a second PCR, run for 7 to 11 cycles, which used a sample-barcoded 5' primer along with a J-beta primer mix. MiXCR, applied by TCRdb to the 5' RACE reads, yields one record per CDR3 protein. Here the sample spans roughly 1.6 million distinct CDR3 sequences, about 35% being singletons. Sample: blood. Every receptor here comes from a woman aged 25 to 39 in good health.

In the case of this clonotype: Given a much more abundant clone one base away, this may be a read error. V is TRBV7-2 and J is TRBJ2-3; D unclear. Germline loops: CDR1 SGHTA, CDR2 FQGNSA. V lost 6 bases to trimming and J lost 8 bases, with 18 bases between them. The CDR3 contains 14 residues. The CDR3 here is CASRPRTNKGTQYF. DNA of the CDR3: TGTGCCAGCAGACCGCGCACCAACAAGGGTACGCAGTATTTT.

This chain links TRBV27 with TRBJ1-2; 7 bases line up with TRBD1. Losses at the gene ends were 4 bases for V and 8 bases for J; bases not matched to a gene: 7. This CDR3 spans 13 amino acids. Germline lookup yields CDR1 MNHEY and CDR2 SMNVEV (reference sequence). CDR3 bases: TGTGCCAGCAGTTCGACAGGGCCTTTCGGCTACACCTTC. Translation: CASSSTGPFGYTF.

V and J are TRBV10-1 and TRBJ2-1; TRBD2 matches 12 bases. The CDR3 has 13 amino acids. Germline V gives CDR1 WNHNN, CDR2 SYGVQD (reference sequence). V lost 6 bases to trimming and J lost 9 bases; unmatched junction nucleotides: 3. In DNA form, the CDR3 reads TGCGCCAGCAGGGGACTAGCGGGCGGTGAGCAGTTCTTC. Translation gives CASRGLAGGEQFF.

This clonotype was counted between two and nine times. This chain connects TRBV27 to TRBJ1-4; D not certain. The CDR3 contains 15 residues. Trimming removed 6 bases from V and 3 bases from J, with 14 bases in between. The germline V gene has CDR1 MNHEY and CDR2 SMNVEV (reference sequence). The CDR3 nucleotides read TGTGCCAGCAGCCTCAGCGGGTCGGCTAATGAAAAACTGTTTTTT. This codes for CASSLSGSANEKLFF.

The chain uses TRBV5-1 and TRBJ1-1; TRBD1 is a possible D gene (6 bases). The germline gives CDR1 SGHRS, CDR2 YFSETQ. V lost 4 bases and J 1 base, leaving 11 bases between the germline ends. This CDR3 region has 14 residues. The CDR3 DNA follows: TGCGCCAGCAGCAACCGACAGGAGAACACTGAAGCTTTCTTT. It encodes CASSNRQENTEAFF.

The chain has TRBV7-9 and TRBJ2-7; D perhaps matches TRBD2 (6 bases). Germline assignment: CDR1 SEHNR and CDR2 FQNEAQ (reference sequence). CDR3 length: 15 residues. Trimming stripped 4 bases from V and 5 bases from J, with 18 bases between. CDR3 region: CASSSTGREADEQYF. In nucleotides, the CDR3 is TGTGCCAGCAGCTCAACGGGCAGGGAGGCCGACGAGCAGTACTTC.

This clonotype was counted only a few times. The chain combines TRBV2 with TRBJ2-1, with unresolved D. The V end lost 6 bases, the J end lost 4 bases, and 10 bases lay between the germline ends. Germline V lookup: CDR1 SNHLY, CDR2 FYNNEI. The CDR3 loop spans 13 amino acids. The chain's CDR3 is CASSRSLYNEQFF. CDR3 bases: TGTGCCAGCAGCCGCAGCCTTTACAATGAGCAGTTCTTC.

The chain joins TRBV9 to TRBJ2-5; D not resolved. TRBJ2-7 matches the DNA end more closely, so the J call is doubtful. Per the germline V gene, CDR1 is SGDLS and CDR2 is YYNGEE. This CDR3 region has 14 residues. Here the CDR3 DNA reads TGTGCCAGCAGCGTAGTACCGGGTAACCACGAGCAGTACTTC. Amino acids: CASSVVPGNHEQYF.

The rearrangement uses TRBV3-1 and TRBJ2-4; D assignment may be TRBD1 or TRBD2 (7 bases each). The CDR3 is made up of 15 amino acids. The V end lost 1 base, the J end lost 13 bases, and 20 bases lay between the germline ends. The germline V gene encodes CDR1 LGHDT and CDR2 YNNKEL (reference sequence). This CDR3 reads CASSQAITGAGEQYF. CDR3 DNA: TGTGCCAGCAGCCAAGCAATTACAGGGGCGGGGGAGCAGTACTTC. The complete variable domain, with remaining parts taken from reference TRBV3-1 and TRBJ2-4, reads DTAVSQTPKYLVTQMGNDKSIKCEQNLGHDTMYWYKQDSKKFLKIMFSYNNKELIINETVPNRFSPKSPDKAHLNLHINSLELGDSAVYFCASSQAITGAGEQYFGAGTRLSVL.

Regarding this clonotype: Sequence at one end of the junction differs from germline and may be a read error. The CDR3 protein is CAGGGSGANVPTF. For the CDR3, the DNA is TGTGCCGGGGGGGGTTCTGGGGCCAACGTCCCGACTTTC. The V gene is TRBV6-6, the J gene TRBJ2-6; 7 bases map to TRBD2. Per the germline V gene, CDR1 is MNHNY and CDR2 is SVGAGI (reference sequence). This CDR3 comprises 13 residues.